The 28 T cell receptor beta chains below were found in one sample sequenced in a study of CD8 T cells in Susac syndrome. Random hexamers primed reverse transcription of 0.5 to 1 ug RNA. TCRdb passed the immunoSEQ multiplex PCR reads through MiXCR, listing each CDR3 protein once. Among under 80,000 distinct CDR3 sequences listed, about 93% were seen once. Material: CD4+ T cells from PBMCs. All receptors derive from a human donor with Susac syndrome.

As DNA, the CDR3 is TGTGCCAGCAGCGTTCGACGACCTGGGGGGGAGCTGTTTTTT. This gives the protein CASSVRRPGGELFF. The gene calls are TRBV7-9 and TRBJ2-2; no clear D gene. The CDR3 is made up of 14 amino acids. V was clipped by 5 bases and J by 8 bases, with 15 bases between them. Per germline, CDR1 SEHNR and CDR2 FQNEAQ (reference sequence).

This chain links TRBV3-1 with TRBJ2-5; 7 bases are shared with TRBD2. The trim removed 0 bases at V and 5 bases at J, leaving 9 bases unmatched. CDR1 and CDR2 from the germline V gene are LGHDT and YNNKEL (reference sequence). CDR3 length: 16 amino acids. DNA for the CDR3: TGTGCCAGCAGCCAAGATAAAGGACTAGGCTCGGAGACCCAGTACTTC. Amino acid sequence: CASSQDKGLGSETQYF.

This chain connects TRBV19 to TRBJ2-7; D call uncertain. Per germline, CDR1 LNHDA and CDR2 SQIVND (reference sequence). CDR3 size: 15 residues. Trimming shortened V by 0 bases and J by 0 bases, and 9 bases separated the two germline ends. The chain's CDR3 is CASSIENSRSYEQYF. CDR3 DNA: TGTGCCAGTAGTATAGAGAACAGCCGCTCCTACGAGCAGTACTTC.

The gene calls are TRBV7-9 and TRBJ1-1; D is ambiguous. Germline loops: CDR1 SEHNR, CDR2 FQNEAQ (reference sequence). The CDR3 runs 13 residues. The V gene lost 5 bases and the J gene lost 4 bases, with 11 bases spanning the gap. As DNA, the CDR3 is TGTGCCAGCAGCCAAAACTCGGCCACTGAAGCTTTCTTT. Its protein is CASSQNSATEAFF.

The J gene is TRBJ1-5, the V gene TRBV6-5, with no clear D. In germline, CDR1 is MNHEY, CDR2 SVGAGI. The CDR3 totals 15 residues. V lost 0 bases to trimming and J lost 0 bases, with 6 bases between them. CDR3 amino acids: CASSYSVYSNQPQHF. The DNA for the CDR3 is TGTGCCAGCAGTTACTCGGTCTATAGCAATCAGCCCCAGCATTTT.

The CDR3 sequence is CASSQSPGERGQSGYTF. The CDR3 DNA is TGCGCCAGCAGCCAATCCCCAGGGGAAAGGGGGCAAAGTGGCTACACCTTC. The chain combines TRBV4-1 with TRBJ1-2, with 7 bases matching TRBD1. In germline, CDR1 is MGHRA, CDR2 YSYEKL. The CDR3 sequence is 17 residues long. Trimming removed 2 bases from V and 7 bases from J; junction bases left unmatched: 16.

The rearrangement joins TRBV2 to TRBJ2-1, with 8 bases identical to TRBD1. This CDR3 region has 15 residues. Germline CDR1 reads SNHLY; CDR2 reads FYNNEI. Unmatched junction bases numbered 8, after V lost 10 bases and J lost 0 bases. CDR3 nucleotide sequence: TGTGCCACCAAGGGACAGGTTAGCTCCTACAATGAGCAGTTCTTC. Residues: CATKGQVSSYNEQFF.

V usage is TRBV5-4 and J usage is TRBJ2-1; TRBD2 aligns across 7 bases. V trimming: 2 bases; J trimming: 5 bases; junction bases outside the gene matches: 1. The CDR3 contains 13 residues. Per the germline V gene, CDR1 is SGHNT and CDR2 is YYREEE (reference sequence). CDR3 sequence: CASSLSGNNEQFF. The CDR3 DNA follows: TGTGCCAGCAGCTTAAGCGGGAACAATGAGCAGTTCTTC.

The chain carries TRBV20-1 and TRBJ1-2; a possible D gene is TRBD1 (5 bases). This CDR3 comprises 13 residues. CDR1 and CDR2 (germline): DFQATT, SNEGSKA (reference sequence). V lost 3 bases and J lost 6, with 14 bases in between. The CDR3 DNA is TGCAGTGCTAGTTCAGGGAGTGGCGATGGCTACACCTTC. Protein sequence: CSASSGSGDGYTF.

V and J are TRBV12-3 or TRBV12-4 and TRBJ1-4; 7 bases line up with TRBD1. The CDR3 length is 17 residues. V was clipped by 7 bases and J by 5 bases; unmatched bases: 16. The CDR3 here is CASTPGDRPIGNEKLFF. In DNA form, the CDR3 reads TGTGCCAGCACCCCAGGGGACAGACCTATCGGAAATGAAAAACTGTTTTTT.

This chain joins TRBV3-1 and TRBJ2-5, with D perhaps TRBD2 (5 bases). CDR1 is LGHDT and CDR2 is YNNKEL in the germline V gene (reference sequence). With 1 base removed from V and 5 bases from J, the gap between germline ends came to 14 bases. The CDR3 is 15 residues long. The CDR3 DNA reads TGTGCCAGCAGCCAAGGGGAGACCGCCGGGGAGACCCAGTACTTC. Translating gives CASSQGETAGETQYF.

The chain joins TRBV6-5 to TRBJ2-7, with D possibly matching TRBD1 (6 bases). The germline gives CDR1 MNHEY, CDR2 SVGAGI. Trimming removed 4 bases from V and 0 bases from J, with 13 bases in between. This CDR3 contains 15 residues. In DNA form, the CDR3 reads TGTGCCAGCAGTTCCTACAGGGCGCCCTCCTACGAGCAGTACTTC. Encoded protein: CASSSYRAPSYEQYF.

This rearrangement joins TRBV3-1 to TRBJ1-2, with TRBD1 matching 7 bases. The V gene end was trimmed by 5 bases and the J gene end by 2 bases; junction bases not matched to a gene: 8. The CDR3 has 15 residues. CDR1 and CDR2 from the germline V gene are LGHDT and YNNKEL (reference sequence). CDR3 sequence reads: CASSSQGQVNYGYTF. In DNA form, the CDR3 reads TGTGCCAGCAGCTCGCAAGGACAGGTGAACTATGGCTACACCTTC.

The V gene is TRBV2, the J gene TRBJ2-1; D call uncertain. With 5 bases removed from V and 9 bases from J, the gap between germline ends came to 11 bases. In germline, CDR1 is SNHLY, CDR2 FYNNEI. The CDR3 runs 12 residues. The CDR3 loop is CASSTLGSEQFF. The CDR3, as DNA: TGTGCCAGCAGTACCCTAGGTTCTGAGCAGTTCTTC.

The chain joins TRBV13 to TRBJ1-1; unclear D gene. The germline V and J ends were trimmed by 5 bases and 2 bases, with 9 bases remaining between them. The CDR3 length is 13 residues. Germline assignment: CDR1 PRHDT and CDR2 FYEKMQ (reference sequence). The CDR3 DNA reads as TGTGCCAGCAGCGTCGACGGTAACACTGAAGCTTTCTTT. It encodes CASSVDGNTEAFF.

This chain joins TRBV5-4 and TRBJ2-1, with 11 bases matching TRBD2. The CDR3 length is 15 residues. The J segment lost 1 base and the V segment lost 4 bases, leaving 1 base of the junction unmatched. Germline CDR1 and CDR2: SGHNT and YYREEE (reference sequence). In nucleotides, the CDR3 is TGTGCCAGCAGCCCTAGCGGGGGGTCCTACAATGAGCAGTTCTTC. This translates into CASSPSGGSYNEQFF.

V usage is TRBV7-7 and J usage is TRBJ2-1; 8 bases are shared with TRBD1. The V and J ends lost 0 bases and 12 bases, in that order; junction bases with no gene match: 4. This CDR3 region has 13 residues. CDR1 and CDR2 (germline): SSHAT, FNYEAQ (reference sequence). The CDR3 spells CASSLAAGGRQFF. The CDR3 DNA sequence: TGTGCCAGCAGCTTAGCGGCAGGGGGCCGGCAGTTCTTC.

For the CDR3, the DNA is TGTGCCAGCACCGACACAGATACGCAGTATTTT. It encodes CASTDTDTQYF. V and J are TRBV28 and TRBJ2-3; D gene unclear. This CDR3 contains 11 residues. Germline CDR1 and CDR2: MDHEN and SYDVKM. V lost 7 bases and J 2 bases, leaving 4 bases between the germline ends.

The chain combines TRBV5-6 with TRBJ1-1; D unclear. The germline V and J ends were trimmed by 6 bases and 10 bases, with 22 bases remaining between them. The CDR3 consists of 14 residues. Germline CDR1 is SGHDT and CDR2 is YYEEEE. For the CDR3, the DNA is TGTGCCAGCACCTTTACCCGGAACGGGGTAGGAGCTTTCTTT. This sequence encodes CASTFTRNGVGAFF.

J is TRBJ2-1 and V is TRBV5-1; D could derive from TRBD1 or TRBD2 (5 bases each). Between the trimmed V and J ends, which lost 3 bases and 0 bases, there was a span of 19 bases. The CDR3 sequence is 18 residues long. CDR1 is SGHRS, CDR2 YFSETQ, per germline. CDR3 nucleotide sequence: TGCGCCAGCAGCTCGAAGGGTACCCGGGGCAGCTCCTACAATGAGCAGTTCTTC. Its protein is CASSSKGTRGSSYNEQFF.

The chain combines TRBV2 with TRBJ2-7; D is ambiguous. The V gene's germline CDR1 is SNHLY and CDR2 FYNNEI. The length of the CDR3 is 11 residues. The V end was cut by 4 bases, the J end by 6 bases, with 7 bases between. CDR3 coding DNA: TGTGCCAGCAGTGTAAGGGTCGAGCAGTACTTC. Protein product: CASSVRVEQYF.

This clonotype was recorded only once. This chain connects TRBV3-1 to TRBJ2-6; D not resolved. Germline CDR1 and CDR2: LGHDT and YNNKEL (reference sequence). CDR3 length: 15 residues. The V and J ends lost 1 base and 4 bases respectively, with 8 bases between them. CDR3 residues: CASSQGVRGANVLTF. The CDR3 DNA is TGTGCCAGCAGCCAAGGGGTGAGGGGGGCCAACGTCCTGACTTTC.

The rearrangement joins TRBV7-8 to TRBJ1-5; D is uncertain. Trimming removed 1 base at V and 9 bases at J, with 16 bases between. This CDR3 is 15 amino acids long. CDR1 and CDR2 from the germline V gene are SGHVS and FQNEAQ. CDR3 loop: CASSLGAFALTPQHF. The DNA of the CDR3 is TGTGCCAGCAGCTTAGGGGCATTTGCCTTGACGCCCCAGCATTTT.

This clonotype occurred once. This chain joins TRBV3-1 and TRBJ2-7; D possibly corresponds to TRBD1 (6 bases). Trimming cost V 5 bases and J 7 bases, with 15 bases left between them. This CDR3 has 13 amino acids. Germline loops: CDR1 LGHDT, CDR2 YNNKEL (reference sequence). The CDR3 nucleotides read TGTGCCAGCAGCTATACAGGGATCGGGGAGCAGTACTTC. It specifies CASSYTGIGEQYF.

The rearrangement joins TRBV5-4 to TRBJ1-1, with 9 bases that match TRBD1. Germline lookup yields CDR1 SGHNT and CDR2 YYREEE (reference sequence). J was trimmed by 4 bases and V by 5 bases; bases with no gene match: 12. This CDR3 comprises 16 residues. The CDR3 region is CASSQGTGWVVTEAFF. CDR3 DNA sequence: TGTGCCAGCAGTCAAGGGACAGGGTGGGTTGTCACTGAAGCTTTCTTT.

The chain employs TRBV7-9 and TRBJ2-7; D not resolved. V dropped 3 bases and J dropped 2 bases, with 8 bases sitting between them. This CDR3 has 13 residues. Germline CDR1 reads SEHNR; CDR2 reads FQNEAQ (reference sequence). The chain's CDR3 is CASSFPPPYEQYF. In nucleotides, the CDR3 is TGTGCCAGCAGCTTTCCCCCCCCCTACGAGCAGTACTTC.

The genes are TRBV18 and TRBJ2-3; 8 bases agree with TRBD1. The junction had 5 bases not matched to a gene; V was cut back by 1 base and J by 2 bases. The CDR3 covers 16 residues. Germline V gene data show CDR1 as KGHSH and CDR2 as LQKENI. CDR3 sequence reads: CASSPLTGGDTDTQYF. The CDR3 DNA is TGTGCCAGCTCACCACTTACAGGGGGAGACACAGATACGCAGTATTTT.

The gene calls are TRBV12-5 and TRBJ2-1, with TRBD2 as a possible D gene (7 bases). This CDR3 is 15 amino acids long. With 3 bases removed from V and 1 base from J, the gap between germline ends came to 10 bases. CDR1 LGHNT and CDR2 FRNRAP come from the germline V gene. The CDR3 DNA reads as TGTGCTAGTGGTTTTAGGGGGGGATCCTACAATGAGCAGTTCTTC. Translating gives CASGFRGGSYNEQFF.